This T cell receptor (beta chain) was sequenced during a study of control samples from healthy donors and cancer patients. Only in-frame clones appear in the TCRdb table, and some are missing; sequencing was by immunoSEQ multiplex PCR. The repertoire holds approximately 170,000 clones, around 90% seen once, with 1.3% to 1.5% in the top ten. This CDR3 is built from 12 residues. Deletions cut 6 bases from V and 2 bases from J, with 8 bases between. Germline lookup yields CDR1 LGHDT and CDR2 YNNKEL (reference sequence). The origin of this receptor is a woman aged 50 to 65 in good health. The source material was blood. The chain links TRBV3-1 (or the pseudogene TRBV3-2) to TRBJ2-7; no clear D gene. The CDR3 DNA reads TGTGCCAGCAGTCAAAGCCCCTACGAGCAGTACTTC. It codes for CASSQSPYEQYF.